This T cell receptor (beta chain) was identified during a study of radiotherapy plus CTLA-4 blockade in lung cancer. Study conclusions and caveats: Peripheral blood showed expansion of tumor-derived TCR clones after radiotherapy and ipilimumab. Among reported predictors of response, early blood T cell clone dynamics with interferon-beta performed best.

TCRdb's copy holds only in-frame clones and misses some; the assay was immunoSEQ multiplex PCR. The table shows 35,000 to 40,000 clones, with about two thirds occurring only once. This clone was seen more than once but under ten times. Its target is not known. V was pared by 7 bases and J by 5 bases, with 8 bases between. CDR3 length equals 10 residues. Looked up from germline, CDR1 is GTSNPN and CDR2 is SVGIG (reference sequence). Patients in the study, people with chemo-refractory metastatic non-small-cell lung cancer, received focal radiation plus ipilimumab CTLA-4 blockade. V usage is TRBV30 and J usage is TRBJ1-1; D unresolved. The receptor's source is a human donor with non-small cell lung cancer who had stable disease on radiotherapy plus ipilimumab. The source material was peripheral blood, sampled from a patient treated with radiotherapy plus ipilimumab. The CDR3 DNA reads TGTGCCTTAATGGAGACTGAAGCTTTCTTT. Amino acid sequence: CALMETEAFF.